Listed here is a single T cell receptor beta chain. In germline, CDR1 is KGHDR, CDR2 SFDVKD. This CDR3 has 16 amino acids. Reprocessing the 5' RACE reads, TCRdb reports a single entry for every CDR3 protein and omits DNA. Its table records about 210,000 distinct CDR3 sequences. This specimen belongs to a study of monozygotic twins with inflammatory bowel disease. The clonotype was recovered from a human donor with ulcerative colitis or Crohn's disease, or a healthy co-twin of an affected twin (not recorded which). The sequencing sample was made of blood. This rearrangement joins TRBV24-1 to TRBJ1-1; with no DNA, the TCRdb D assignment of TRBD1 cannot be verified. The CDR3: CATSDSPGGTMAEAFF.